Following are 27 T cell receptor beta chains from one sample sequenced in a study of blood T cell repertoires in COVID-19. Using immunoSEQ multiplex PCR, the repertoire was profiled, and TCRdb retains in-frame clones only, with some absent. The table lists about 80,000 clones, 90% of them singletons. Sequences were obtained from peripheral blood. The receptor set was obtained from a woman older than 75 with active or convalescent COVID-19.

On this clone: The junction departs from the called germline gene at one end, perhaps through a read error. The chain has TRBV7-7 and TRBJ2-5, with 8 bases fitting TRBD2. The CDR3 runs to 15 residues. The germline CDR1 and CDR2 sequences are SSHAT and FNYEAQ (reference sequence). The DNA for the CDR3 is TGTGCTAGCAGCTTCGCCGGGGGGGTCCGAGAGACCCAGTACTTC. It is translated as CASSFAGGVRETQYF.

V is TRBV10-3 and J is TRBJ1-4; D gene uncertain. The germline V gene encodes CDR1 ENHRY and CDR2 SYGVKD. Trimming stripped 6 bases from V and 0 bases from J, with 2 bases between. The CDR3 is made up of 12 amino acids. This CDR3 is CAISATNEKLFF. CDR3 sequence (DNA): TGTGCCATCAGCGCAACTAATGAAAAACTGTTTTTT.

This chain connects TRBV7-6 to TRBJ2-5; D gene ambiguous. CDR1 and CDR2 from the germline V gene are SGHVS and FNYEAQ. The V and J ends lost 1 base and 2 bases respectively, with 8 bases between them. This CDR3 has 14 residues. Here the CDR3 DNA reads TGTGCCAGCAGCTTAGAAACAGAACAAGAGACCCAGTACTTC. Protein sequence: CASSLETEQETQYF.

The chain has TRBV19 and TRBJ1-4, with 10 bases fitting TRBD1. The CDR3 contains 17 residues. The germline gives CDR1 LNHDA, CDR2 SQIVND (reference sequence). The V and J ends lost 6 bases and 0 bases, in that order; junction bases with no gene match: 7. The CDR3 is CASRGPGQGSTNEKLFF. The CDR3 DNA reads TGTGCCAGTAGAGGACCGGGACAGGGGTCAACTAATGAAAAACTGTTTTTT.

J is TRBJ1-4 and V is TRBV29-1; D is uncertain. Germline V gene data show CDR1 as SQVTM and CDR2 as ANQGSEA. This CDR3 comprises 14 residues. Trimming stripped 4 bases from V and 6 bases from J, with 15 bases between. DNA of the CDR3: TGCAGCGTTGCCCCTTCCCCGGCGGATGAAAAACTGTTTTTT. As protein: CSVAPSPADEKLFF.

In nucleotides, the CDR3 is TGTGCAACCGCGACTAGCGGGAGGACCGGGGAGCTGTTTTTT. Translating gives CATATSGRTGELFF. The V call is TRBV12-2, the J call TRBJ2-2; TRBD2 reflects the table's D call only, with no check against the DNA. TRBV12-2 is an annotated pseudogene. The CDR3 runs to 14 residues.

The V and J genes are TRBV5-4 and TRBJ1-1; D gene ambiguous. The CDR3 is made up of 16 amino acids. The germline CDR1 and CDR2 sequences are SGHNT and YYREEE (reference sequence). With 5 bases removed from V and 0 bases from J, the gap between germline ends came to 17 bases. The CDR3, as DNA: TGTGCCAGCAGTTTGAGCTCGGGATCCATGAACACTGAAGCTTTCTTT. Translated: CASSLSSGSMNTEAFF. Full variable domain (remainder filled in from reference TRBV5-4 and TRBJ1-1): ETGVTQSPTHLIKTRGQQVTLRCSSQSGHNTVSWYQQALGQGPQFIFQYYREEENGRGNFPPRFSGLQFPNYSSELNVNALELDDSALYLCASSLSSGSMNTEAFFGQGTRLTVV.

The genes are TRBV27 and TRBJ2-5, with 15 bases lining up with TRBD2. The CDR3 has 18 amino acids. CDR1 MNHEY and CDR2 SMNVEV come from the germline V gene (reference sequence). Trimming at V came to 4 bases and at J to 0 bases, leaving 6 bases not matched to a gene. The CDR3 region has the DNA TGTGCCAGCAGTTACTGGACTAGCGGGAGGGTTGACCAAGAGACCCAGTACTTC. This translates into CASSYWTSGRVDQETQYF.

The chain employs TRBV10-3 and TRBJ1-4; maybe TRBD1 (5 bases). The CDR3 is made up of 13 amino acids. Trimming pared 4 bases from V and 5 bases from J, leaving 8 bases between. CDR1 ENHRY and CDR2 SYGVKD come from the germline V gene. The CDR3 loop is CAISGQLNEKLFF. The CDR3 bases are TGTGCCATCAGTGGACAGCTGAATGAAAAACTGTTTTTT.

The CDR3 protein is CASSLGSVSSGNTIYF. The CDR3 DNA is TGCGCCAGCAGCTTGGGAAGTGTGAGCTCTGGAAACACCATATATTTT. V gene TRBV5-1 combines with J gene TRBJ1-3; D unresolved. The CDR3 totals 16 residues. CDR1 and CDR2 (germline): SGHRS, YFSETQ. V was shortened by 0 bases and J by 0 bases, with 10 bases between the two germline ends.

V gene TRBV5-4 combines with J gene TRBJ2-2; D may be TRBD2 (5 bases). The CDR3 extends over 16 amino acids. Trimming removed 5 bases from V and 1 base from J, with 15 bases in between. The germline CDR1 and CDR2 sequences are SGHNT and YYREEE (reference sequence). CDR3 sequence (DNA): TGTGCCAGCAGGTCATTGGCCAGCGGGAACACCGGGGAGCTGTTTTTT. It yields the protein CASRSLASGNTGELFF.

This clone was detected once. The chain employs TRBV24-1 and TRBJ1-1; tentatively, D is TRBD1 (6 bases). Germline CDR1 reads KGHDR; CDR2 reads SFDVKD. CDR3 length: 13 residues. The V end was cut by 5 bases, the J end by 3 bases, with 9 bases between. Here the CDR3 reads CATSVTGYTEAFF. CDR3 in DNA: TGTGCCACCAGTGTTACAGGGTACACTGAAGCTTTCTTT.

The rearrangement joins TRBV7-8 to TRBJ2-2; 9 bases are a match to TRBD2. This CDR3 contains 17 residues. Trimming took 6 bases from V and 3 from J; bases not matched to a gene: 11. In germline, CDR1 is SGHVS, CDR2 FQNEAQ. The CDR3 is CASRLYSGSIDTGELFF. In DNA form, the CDR3 reads TGTGCCAGCAGATTATATAGCGGGAGCATCGACACCGGGGAGCTGTTTTTT. Variable domain in full (rest from reference TRBV7-8 and TRBJ2-2): GAGVSQSPRYKVAKRGQDVALRCDPISGHVSLFWYQQALGQGPEFLTYFQNEAQLDKSGLPSDRFFAERPEGSVSTLKIQRTQQEDSAVYLCASRLYSGSIDTGELFFGEGSRLTVL.

The chain is built from TRBV15 and TRBJ2-1; 9 nucleotides match TRBD1. The CDR3 contains 15 residues. The germline gives CDR1 LNHNV, CDR2 YYDKDF (reference sequence). V lost 7 bases to trimming and J lost 8 bases; unmatched junction nucleotides: 12. Here the CDR3 DNA reads TGTGCCACCAACTCCCCCGGGACAGGGTCTGATGAGCAGTTCTTC. Amino acid sequence: CATNSPGTGSDEQFF.

This clone has a single count. Distinct nucleotide sequences in the sample also encode this CDR3. The chain combines TRBV7-9 with TRBJ2-2, with 7 bases identical to TRBD1. The CDR3 is made up of 15 amino acids. Trimming took 1 base from V and 4 from J; bases not matched to a gene: 3. Germline V lookup: CDR1 SEHNR, CDR2 FQNEAQ (reference sequence). The chain's CDR3 is CASSLGQGATGELFF. The CDR3 bases are TGTGCCAGCAGCTTAGGACAGGGCGCCACCGGGGAGCTGTTTTTT.

J is TRBJ1-4 and V is TRBV19; 7 bases are shared with TRBD1. V dropped 3 bases and J dropped 5; count of bases not matched to a gene: 12. Germline V CDR1 and CDR2: LNHDA, SQIVND (reference sequence). This CDR3 contains 17 residues. The DNA of the CDR3 is TGTGCCAGTAGTATTTATCCCCTGGACAGGCTCAATGAAAAACTGTTTTTT. It specifies CASSIYPLDRLNEKLFF. Full variable domain (remainder filled in from reference TRBV19 and TRBJ1-4): DGGITQSPKYLFRKEGQNVTLSCEQNLNHDAMYWYRQDPGQGLRLIYYSQIVNDFQKGDIAEGYSVSREKKESFPLTVTSAQKNPTAFYLCASSIYPLDRLNEKLFFGSGTQLSVL.

The chain combines TRBV19 with TRBJ2-1; 9 bases line up with TRBD1. V shed 4 bases and J 7 bases; nucleotides not matched to a gene: 11. The germline gives CDR1 LNHDA, CDR2 SQIVND (reference sequence). The CDR3 totals 16 residues. As DNA, the CDR3 is TGTGCCAGTAGTACTAAGTCCGGGACAGGGTGGAATGAGCAGTTCTTC. This encodes CASSTKSGTGWNEQFF.

This clone has just one count. CDR3 residues: CASSVLGELAGRGSYNEQFF. The CDR3 region has the DNA TGTGCCAGCAGCGTTCTAGGGGAACTAGCGGGAAGGGGGTCCTACAATGAGCAGTTCTTC. The chain carries TRBV9 and TRBJ2-1; the match to TRBD2 covers 10 bases. The CDR3 totals 20 residues. The junction had 15 bases not matched to a gene; V was cut back by 2 bases and J by 1 base. Per germline, CDR1 SGDLS and CDR2 YYNGEE.

The V gene is TRBV7-9, the J gene TRBJ1-5; D perhaps matches TRBD1 (6 bases). The ends were cut back, 4 bases at V and 0 bases at J, with 10 bases in the middle. CDR1 and CDR2 (germline): SEHNR, FQNEAQ (reference sequence). This CDR3 is 15 amino acids long. This CDR3 is CASSSPGDSNQPQHF. CDR3 DNA: TGTGCCAGCAGCTCCCCAGGGGATAGCAATCAGCCCCAGCATTTT.

This clone was detected only a few times. DNA for the CDR3: TGTGCCATCAGTGAGTCAGGAGGGACGGAAGAGACCCAGTACTTC. The encoded protein is CAISESGGTEETQYF. The gene calls are TRBV10-3 and TRBJ2-5; weak D call: TRBD2 (6 bases). Between the trimmed V and J ends, which lost 0 bases and 3 bases, there was a span of 11 bases. The germline V gene has CDR1 ENHRY and CDR2 SYGVKD. The CDR3 length is 15 residues.

The chain couples TRBV27 to TRBJ1-2, with D possibly matching TRBD1 (6 bases). The CDR3 runs to 13 residues. Trimming took 6 bases from V and 2 from J, leaving 10 bases between them. CDR1 MNHEY and CDR2 SMNVEV come from the germline V gene (reference sequence). The CDR3 loop is CASSQTGNYGYTF. Here the CDR3 DNA reads TGTGCCAGCAGCCAAACAGGGAACTATGGCTACACCTTC.

The chain has TRBV12-3 or TRBV12-4 and TRBJ2-1; D may be TRBD1 (5 bases). There are 13 residues in the CDR3. V lost 2 bases and J lost 6, with 8 bases in between. The CDR3 nucleotides are TGTGCCAGCAGTTTATTGACAGTCAATGAGCAGTTCTTC. The encoded protein is CASSLLTVNEQFF.

The chain links TRBV7-2 to TRBJ2-7; 11 positions match TRBD2. The V and J ends lost 3 bases and 6 bases, in that order; junction bases with no gene match: 4. The germline gives CDR1 SGHTA, CDR2 FQGNSA. The CDR3 spans 14 residues. The CDR3 region is CASSFSGRASEQYF. In nucleotides, the CDR3 is TGTGCCAGCAGCTTTAGCGGGAGGGCGTCCGAGCAGTACTTC.

This clone was seen a single time. The chain is built from TRBV29-1 and TRBJ1-2; tentatively, D is TRBD1 (5 bases). Germline V lookup: CDR1 SQVTM, CDR2 ANQGSEA. Trimming took off 6 bases at V and 7 bases at J, with 18 bases between the two ends. The CDR3 has 13 residues. The CDR3 here is CSVAYGQGGGYTF. DNA of the CDR3: TGCAGCGTGGCATATGGGCAGGGCGGTGGCTACACCTTC.

This clone was counted between two and nine times. The chain carries TRBV7-6 and TRBJ2-4; no clear D. The CDR3 is 15 amino acids. Germline V gene data show CDR1 as SGHVS and CDR2 as FNYEAQ. V dropped 2 bases and J dropped 9 bases, with 17 bases sitting between them. The CDR3 loop reads CASSLMASDPSIQYF. CDR3 coding DNA: TGTGCCAGCAGCTTAATGGCAAGCGACCCTAGCATTCAGTACTTC.

To note about this clone: Other DNA sequences in this sample translate to the same CDR3. The rearrangement joins TRBV15 to TRBJ2-7; D call uncertain. This CDR3 has 14 amino acids. V lost 0 bases and J 0 bases, leaving 6 bases between the germline ends. Germline V lookup: CDR1 LNHNV, CDR2 YYDKDF (reference sequence). CDR3 coding DNA: TGTGCCACCAGCAGAGATCGGAGCTCCTACGAGCAGTACTTC. Its protein product is CATSRDRSSYEQYF.

This clone was counted a few times. The gene calls are TRBV7-8 and TRBJ2-3, with D possibly being TRBD1 (6 bases). Germline V CDR1 and CDR2: SGHVS, FQNEAQ. Trimming removed 2 bases at V and 2 bases at J, with 14 bases between. The CDR3 sequence is 16 residues long. CDR3 in DNA: TGTGCCAGCAGCTTACCCATGGGGGCCGTCACAGATACGCAGTATTTT. Its protein product is CASSLPMGAVTDTQYF.